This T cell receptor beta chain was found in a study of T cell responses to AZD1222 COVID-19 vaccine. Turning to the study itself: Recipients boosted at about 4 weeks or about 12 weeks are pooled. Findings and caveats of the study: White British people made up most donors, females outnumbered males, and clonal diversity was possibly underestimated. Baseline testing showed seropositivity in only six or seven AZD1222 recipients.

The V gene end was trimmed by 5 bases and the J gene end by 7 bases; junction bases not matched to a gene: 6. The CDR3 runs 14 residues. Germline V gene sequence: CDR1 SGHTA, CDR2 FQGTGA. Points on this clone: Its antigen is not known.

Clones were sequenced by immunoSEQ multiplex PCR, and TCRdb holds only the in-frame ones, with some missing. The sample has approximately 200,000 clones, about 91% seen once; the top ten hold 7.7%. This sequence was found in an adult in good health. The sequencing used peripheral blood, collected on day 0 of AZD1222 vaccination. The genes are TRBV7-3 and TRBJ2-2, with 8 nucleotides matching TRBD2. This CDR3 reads CASSQGTRSGELFF. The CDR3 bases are TGTGCCAGCAGCCAGGGGACTAGGAGCGGGGAGCTGTTTTTT. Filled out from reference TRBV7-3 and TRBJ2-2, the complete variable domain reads GAGVSQTPSNKVTEKGKYVELRCDPISGHTALYWYRQSLGQGPEFLIYFQGTGAADDSGLPNDRFFAVRPEGSVSTLKIQRTERGDSAVYLCASSQGTRSGELFFGEGSRLTVL.